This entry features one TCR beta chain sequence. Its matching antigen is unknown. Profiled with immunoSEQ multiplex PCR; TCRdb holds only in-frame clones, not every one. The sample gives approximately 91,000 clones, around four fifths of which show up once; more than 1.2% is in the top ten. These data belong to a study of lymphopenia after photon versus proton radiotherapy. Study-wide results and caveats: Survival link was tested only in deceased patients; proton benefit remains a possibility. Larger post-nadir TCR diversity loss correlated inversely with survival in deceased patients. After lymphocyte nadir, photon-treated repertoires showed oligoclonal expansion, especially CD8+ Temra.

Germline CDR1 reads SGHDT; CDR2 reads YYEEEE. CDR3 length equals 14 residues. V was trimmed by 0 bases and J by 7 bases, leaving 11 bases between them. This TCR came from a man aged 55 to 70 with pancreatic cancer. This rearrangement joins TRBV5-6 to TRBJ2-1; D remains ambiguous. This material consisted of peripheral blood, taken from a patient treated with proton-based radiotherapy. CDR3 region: CASSLAVLVNEQFF. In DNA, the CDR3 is TGTGCCAGCAGCTTGGCGGTTCTAGTAAATGAGCAGTTCTTC.